Sequencing of this TCR beta chain was carried out in a study of T cell repertoires in cytomegalovirus infection. General study points: HLA-C-restricted CMV-specific TCR beta clonotypes prevailed in the ex vivo response.

Using its own MiXCR run on the reads, TCRdb lists one record per CDR3 protein. The data contain under 150,000 distinct CDR3 sequences, around 30% of them seen just once; the ten biggest clones take up 41%. This clonotype occurred a few times. Its antigen is unidentified. This CDR3 has 14 amino acids. V lost 3 bases and J lost 4, with 13 bases in between. The V gene's germline CDR1 is SGHVS and CDR2 FQNEAQ. The input for sequencing was CD8+ T cells from cultured PBMCs, taken from culture after CMV antigen stimulation. This chain links TRBV7-8 with TRBJ2-7, with TRBD2 as a possible D gene (5 bases). The sequence was collected from a human donor in good health (CMV status not recorded). Some clones in this sample may be carry-over from other donors' samples. This CDR3 is CASSFQGGPYEQYF. The CDR3 bases are TGTGCCAGCAGCTTTCAAGGCGGGCCGTACGAGCAGTACTTC.